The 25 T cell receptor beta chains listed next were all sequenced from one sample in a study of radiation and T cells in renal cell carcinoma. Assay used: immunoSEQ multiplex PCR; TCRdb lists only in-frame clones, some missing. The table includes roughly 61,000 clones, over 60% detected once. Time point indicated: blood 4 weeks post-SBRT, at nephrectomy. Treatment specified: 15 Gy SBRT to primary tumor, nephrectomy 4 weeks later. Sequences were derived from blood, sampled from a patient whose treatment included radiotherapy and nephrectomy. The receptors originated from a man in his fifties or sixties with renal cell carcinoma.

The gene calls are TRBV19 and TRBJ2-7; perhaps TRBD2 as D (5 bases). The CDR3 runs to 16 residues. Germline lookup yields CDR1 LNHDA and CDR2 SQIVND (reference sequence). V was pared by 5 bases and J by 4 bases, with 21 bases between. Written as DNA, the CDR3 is TGTGCCAGTAGTGAGGGCCAAGTAGGGCAAGGGTACGAGCAGTACTTC. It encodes CASSEGQVGQGYEQYF.

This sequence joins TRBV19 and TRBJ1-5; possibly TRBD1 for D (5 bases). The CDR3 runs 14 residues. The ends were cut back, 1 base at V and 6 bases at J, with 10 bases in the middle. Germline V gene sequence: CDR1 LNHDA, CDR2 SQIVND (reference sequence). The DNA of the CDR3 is TGTGCCAGTAGTATAGGACAGTCGCCTCAGCCCCAGCATTTT. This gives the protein CASSIGQSPQPQHF.

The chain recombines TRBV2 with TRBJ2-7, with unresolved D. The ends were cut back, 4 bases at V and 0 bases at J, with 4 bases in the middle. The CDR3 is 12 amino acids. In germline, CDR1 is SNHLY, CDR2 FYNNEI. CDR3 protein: CASSASSYEQYV. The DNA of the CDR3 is TGTGCCAGCAGTGCGAGCTCCTACGAGCAGTACGTC.

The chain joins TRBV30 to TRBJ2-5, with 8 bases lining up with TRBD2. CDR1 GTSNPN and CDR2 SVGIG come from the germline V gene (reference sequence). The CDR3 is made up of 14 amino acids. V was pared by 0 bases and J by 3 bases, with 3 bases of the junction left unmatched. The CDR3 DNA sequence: TGTGCCTGGAGTGTATTAGCGGGGAAAGAGACCCAGTACTTC. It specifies CAWSVLAGKETQYF.

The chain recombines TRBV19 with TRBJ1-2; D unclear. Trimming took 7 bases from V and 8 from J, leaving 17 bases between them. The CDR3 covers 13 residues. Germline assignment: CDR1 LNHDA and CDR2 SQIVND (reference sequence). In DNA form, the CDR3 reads TGTGCCAGTATGGAGGTGGTCTCGCTCGGCTACACCTTC. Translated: CASMEVVSLGYTF. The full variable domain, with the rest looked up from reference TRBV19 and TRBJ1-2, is DGGITQSPKYLFRKEGQNVTLSCEQNLNHDAMYWYRQDPGQGLRLIYYSQIVNDFQKGDIAEGYSVSREKKESFPLTVTSAQKNPTAFYLCASMEVVSLGYTFGSGTRLTVV.

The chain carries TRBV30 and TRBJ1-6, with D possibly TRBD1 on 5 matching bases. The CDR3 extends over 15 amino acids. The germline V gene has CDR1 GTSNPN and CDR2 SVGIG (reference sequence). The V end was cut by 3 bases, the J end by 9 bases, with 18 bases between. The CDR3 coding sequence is TGTGCCTGGAGGGATACAGGAGCAGCGGGTTCACCCCTCCACTTT. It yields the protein CAWRDTGAAGSPLHF.

CDR3 sequence: CASSEDGYAAADTQYF. CDR3 in DNA: TGTGCCAGCAGTGAAGACGGCTACGCGGCAGCAGATACGCAGTATTTT. The chain links TRBV6-1 to TRBJ2-3; D is unclear. The germline V and J ends were trimmed by 1 base and 4 bases, with 15 bases remaining between them. The CDR3 runs 16 residues. Per the germline V gene, CDR1 is MNHNS and CDR2 is SASEGT.

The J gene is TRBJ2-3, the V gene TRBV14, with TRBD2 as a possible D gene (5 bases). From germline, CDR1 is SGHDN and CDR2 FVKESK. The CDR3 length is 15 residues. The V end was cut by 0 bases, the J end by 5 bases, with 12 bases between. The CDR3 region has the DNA TGTGCCAGCAGCCAAGAAGGCCCCGGAGGAGATACGCAGTATTTT. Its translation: CASSQEGPGGDTQYF.

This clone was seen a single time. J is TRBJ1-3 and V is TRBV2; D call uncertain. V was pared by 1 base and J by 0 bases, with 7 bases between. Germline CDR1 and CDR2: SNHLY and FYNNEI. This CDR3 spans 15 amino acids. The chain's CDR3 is CASSEERISGNTIYF. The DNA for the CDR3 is TGTGCCAGCAGTGAAGAACGGATCTCTGGAAACACCATATATTTT.

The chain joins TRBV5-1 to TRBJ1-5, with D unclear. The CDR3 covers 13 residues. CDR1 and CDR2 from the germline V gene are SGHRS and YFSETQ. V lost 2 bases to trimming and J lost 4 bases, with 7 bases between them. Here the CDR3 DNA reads TGCGCCAGCAGCTTCGACCGAAATCAGCCCCAGCATTTT. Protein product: CASSFDRNQPQHF.

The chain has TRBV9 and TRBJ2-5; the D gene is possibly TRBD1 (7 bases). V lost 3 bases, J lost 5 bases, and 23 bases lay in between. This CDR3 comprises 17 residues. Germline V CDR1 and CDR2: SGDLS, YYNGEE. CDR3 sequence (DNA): TGTGCCAGCAGCGCTAGTCAGACAGGGCGCCGGGAGGAGACCCAGTACTTC. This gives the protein CASSASQTGRREETQYF.

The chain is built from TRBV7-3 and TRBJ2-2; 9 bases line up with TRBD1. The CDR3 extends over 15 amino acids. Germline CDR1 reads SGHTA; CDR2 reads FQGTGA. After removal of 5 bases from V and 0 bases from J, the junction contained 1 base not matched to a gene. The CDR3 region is CASSRDRANTGELFF. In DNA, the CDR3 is TGTGCCAGCAGCCGGGACAGGGCGAACACCGGGGAGCTGTTTTTT.

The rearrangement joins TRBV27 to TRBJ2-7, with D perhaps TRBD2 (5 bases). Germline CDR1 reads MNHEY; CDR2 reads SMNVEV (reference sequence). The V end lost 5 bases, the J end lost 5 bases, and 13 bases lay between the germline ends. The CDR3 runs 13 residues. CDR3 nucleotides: TGTGCCAGCAGTCGACTATTGGGAAACGAGCAGTACTTC. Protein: CASSRLLGNEQYF.

CDR3 sequence: CSVEFSGRFHTGELFF. DNA of the CDR3: TGCAGCGTTGAATTTAGCGGGAGGTTTCACACCGGGGAGCTGTTTTTT. V gene TRBV29-1 combines with J gene TRBJ2-2, with TRBD2 matching 10 bases. J lost 3 bases, V lost 2 bases, and 6 bases had no gene match. CDR1 and CDR2 (germline): SQVTM, ANQGSEA. CDR3 size: 16 residues.

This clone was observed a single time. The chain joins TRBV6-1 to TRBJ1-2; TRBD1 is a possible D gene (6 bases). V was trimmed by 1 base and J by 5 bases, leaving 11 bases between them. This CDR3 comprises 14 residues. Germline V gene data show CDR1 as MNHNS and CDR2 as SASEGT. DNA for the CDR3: TGTGCCAGCAGTGAAGGGACAGAAACTTATGGCTACACCTTC. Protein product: CASSEGTETYGYTF.

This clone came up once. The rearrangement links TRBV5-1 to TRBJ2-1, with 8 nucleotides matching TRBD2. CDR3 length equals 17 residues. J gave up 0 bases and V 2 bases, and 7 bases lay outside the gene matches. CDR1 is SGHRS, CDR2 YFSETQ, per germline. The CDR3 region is CASSLASGLSSYNEQFF. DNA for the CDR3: TGCGCCAGCAGCTTAGCTAGCGGGCTAAGCTCCTACAATGAGCAGTTCTTC.

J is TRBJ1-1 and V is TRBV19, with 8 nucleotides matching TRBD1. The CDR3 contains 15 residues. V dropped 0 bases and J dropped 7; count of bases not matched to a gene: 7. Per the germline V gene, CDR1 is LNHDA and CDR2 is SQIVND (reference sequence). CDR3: CASSIEPTGEGEAFF. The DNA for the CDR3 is TGTGCCAGTAGTATAGAACCGACAGGGGAAGGTGAAGCTTTCTTT.

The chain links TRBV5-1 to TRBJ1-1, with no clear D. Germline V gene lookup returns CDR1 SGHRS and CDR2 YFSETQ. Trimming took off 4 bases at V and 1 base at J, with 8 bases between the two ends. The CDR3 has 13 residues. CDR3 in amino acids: CASSPNSNTEAFF. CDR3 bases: TGCGCCAGCAGCCCTAATTCGAACACTGAAGCTTTCTTT.

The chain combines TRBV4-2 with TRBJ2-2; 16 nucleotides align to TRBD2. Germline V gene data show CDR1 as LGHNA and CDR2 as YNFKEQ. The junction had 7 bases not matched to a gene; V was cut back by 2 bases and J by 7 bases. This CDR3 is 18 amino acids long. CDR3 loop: CASSQPGLAGGPNGELFF. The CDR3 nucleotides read TGTGCCAGCAGCCAACCGGGACTAGCGGGAGGGCCGAACGGGGAGCTGTTTTTT.

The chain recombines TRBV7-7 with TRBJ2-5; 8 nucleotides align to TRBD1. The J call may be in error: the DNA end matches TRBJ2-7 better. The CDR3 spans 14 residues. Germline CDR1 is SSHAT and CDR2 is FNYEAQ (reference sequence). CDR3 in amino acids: CASSSDRGSYEQYF. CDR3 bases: TGTGCCAGCAGCTCCGACAGGGGATCCTACGAGCAGTACTTC.

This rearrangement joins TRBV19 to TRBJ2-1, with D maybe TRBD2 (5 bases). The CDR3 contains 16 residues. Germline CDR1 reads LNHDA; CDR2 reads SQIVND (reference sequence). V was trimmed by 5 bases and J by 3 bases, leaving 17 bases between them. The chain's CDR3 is CASSPDSRALYNEQFF. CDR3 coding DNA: TGTGCCAGTAGTCCGGACTCCCGAGCCCTCTACAATGAGCAGTTCTTC. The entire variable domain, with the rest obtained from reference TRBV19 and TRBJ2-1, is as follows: DGGITQSPKYLFRKEGQNVTLSCEQNLNHDAMYWYRQDPGQGLRLIYYSQIVNDFQKGDIAEGYSVSREKKESFPLTVTSAQKNPTAFYLCASSPDSRALYNEQFFGPGTRLTVL.

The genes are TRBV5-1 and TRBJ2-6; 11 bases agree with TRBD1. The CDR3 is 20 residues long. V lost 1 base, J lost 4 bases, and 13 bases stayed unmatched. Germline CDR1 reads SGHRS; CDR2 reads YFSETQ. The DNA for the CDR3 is TGCGCCAGCAGCTTGACCTGGACAGGGGGCGCGTCACGAGGGGCCAACGTCCTGACTTTC. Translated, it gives CASSLTWTGGASRGANVLTF. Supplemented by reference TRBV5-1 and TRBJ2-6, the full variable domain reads KAGVTQTPRYLIKTRGQQVTLSCSPISGHRSVSWYQQTPGQGLQFLFEYFSETQRNKGNFPGRFSGRQFSNSRSEMNVSTLELGDSALYLCASSLTWTGGASRGANVLTFGAGSRLTVL.

The CDR3 DNA sequence: TGTGCCAGCAGCTTAGAAGGGGGCCCAACAACAAGTCAGCCCCAGCATTTT. This gives the protein CASSLEGGPTTSQPQHF. The rearrangement uses TRBV7-2 and TRBJ1-5, with TRBD1 matching over 7 bases. In germline, CDR1 is SGHTA, CDR2 FQGNSA. The CDR3 runs to 17 residues. The trim removed 1 base at V and 6 bases at J, leaving 12 bases unmatched.

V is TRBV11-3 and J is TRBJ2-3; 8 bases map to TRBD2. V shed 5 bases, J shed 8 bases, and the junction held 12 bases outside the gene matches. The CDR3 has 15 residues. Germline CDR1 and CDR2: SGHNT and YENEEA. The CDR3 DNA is TGTGCCAGCAGCCCCCCGGGACTAGGAGTCGGTACGCAGTATTTT. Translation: CASSPPGLGVGTQYF.

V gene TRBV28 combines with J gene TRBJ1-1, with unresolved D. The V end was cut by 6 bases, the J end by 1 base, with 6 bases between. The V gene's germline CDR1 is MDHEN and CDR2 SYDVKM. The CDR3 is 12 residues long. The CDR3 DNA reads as TGTGCCAGCAGCAGCCAGAACACTGAAGCTTTCTTT. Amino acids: CASSSQNTEAFF.